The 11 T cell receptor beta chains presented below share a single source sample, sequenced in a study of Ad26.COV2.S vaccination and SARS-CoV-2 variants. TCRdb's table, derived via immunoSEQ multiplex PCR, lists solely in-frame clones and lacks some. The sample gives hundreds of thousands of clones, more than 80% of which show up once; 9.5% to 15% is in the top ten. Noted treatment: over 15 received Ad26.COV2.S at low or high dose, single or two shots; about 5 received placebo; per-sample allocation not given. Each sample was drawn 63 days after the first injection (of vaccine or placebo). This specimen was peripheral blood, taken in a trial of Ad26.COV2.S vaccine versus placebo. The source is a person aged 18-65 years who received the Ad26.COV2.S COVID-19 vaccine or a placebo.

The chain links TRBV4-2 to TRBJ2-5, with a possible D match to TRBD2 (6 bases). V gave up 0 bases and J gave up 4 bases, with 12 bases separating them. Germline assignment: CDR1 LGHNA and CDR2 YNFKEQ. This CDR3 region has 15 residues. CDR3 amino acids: CASSQDLPGGETQYF. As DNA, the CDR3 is TGTGCCAGCAGCCAAGACCTGCCCGGGGGAGAGACCCAGTACTTC.

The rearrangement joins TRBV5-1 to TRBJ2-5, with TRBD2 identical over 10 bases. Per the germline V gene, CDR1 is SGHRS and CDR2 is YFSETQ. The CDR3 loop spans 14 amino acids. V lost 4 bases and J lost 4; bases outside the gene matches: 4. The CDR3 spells CASSPRLAGETQYF. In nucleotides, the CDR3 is TGCGCCAGCAGCCCCCGACTAGCGGGAGAGACCCAGTACTTC. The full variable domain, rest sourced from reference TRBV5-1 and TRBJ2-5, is KAGVTQTPRYLIKTRGQQVTLSCSPISGHRSVSWYQQTPGQGLQFLFEYFSETQRNKGNFPGRFSGRQFSNSRSEMNVSTLELGDSALYLCASSPRLAGETQYFGPGTRLLVL.

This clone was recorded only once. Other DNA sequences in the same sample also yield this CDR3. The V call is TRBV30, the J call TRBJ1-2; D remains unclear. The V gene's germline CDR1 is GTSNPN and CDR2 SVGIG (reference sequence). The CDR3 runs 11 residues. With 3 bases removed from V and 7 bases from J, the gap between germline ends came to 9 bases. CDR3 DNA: TGTGCCTGGAGCGACCGGGGTGGCTACACCTTC. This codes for CAWSDRGGYTF.

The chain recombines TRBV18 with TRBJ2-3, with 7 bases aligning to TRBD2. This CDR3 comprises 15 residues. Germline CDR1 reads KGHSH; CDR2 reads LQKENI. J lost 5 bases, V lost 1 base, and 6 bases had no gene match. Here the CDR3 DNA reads TGTGCCAGCTCACCACGGGCGGGAGTGAGAGATACGCAGTATTTT. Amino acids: CASSPRAGVRDTQYF.

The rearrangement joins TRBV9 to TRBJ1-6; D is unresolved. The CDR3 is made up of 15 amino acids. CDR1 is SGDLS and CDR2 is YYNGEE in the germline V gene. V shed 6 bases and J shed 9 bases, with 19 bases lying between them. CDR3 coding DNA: TGTGCCAGCACCGAAGGATGGGCGCGAGGTTCACCCCTCCACTTT. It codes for CASTEGWARGSPLHF.

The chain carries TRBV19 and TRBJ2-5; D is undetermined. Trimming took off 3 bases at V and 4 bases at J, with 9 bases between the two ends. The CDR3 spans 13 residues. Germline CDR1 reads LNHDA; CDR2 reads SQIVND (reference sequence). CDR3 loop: CASSMARSETQYF. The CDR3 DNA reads TGTGCCAGTAGTATGGCCAGGTCAGAGACCCAGTACTTC.

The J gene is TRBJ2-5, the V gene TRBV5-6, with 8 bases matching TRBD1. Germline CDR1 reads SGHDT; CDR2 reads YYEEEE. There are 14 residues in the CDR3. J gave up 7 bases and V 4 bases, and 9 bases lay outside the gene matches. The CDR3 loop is CASSRMDRDGTQYF. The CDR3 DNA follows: TGTGCCAGCAGCCGGATGGACAGGGACGGGACCCAGTACTTC.

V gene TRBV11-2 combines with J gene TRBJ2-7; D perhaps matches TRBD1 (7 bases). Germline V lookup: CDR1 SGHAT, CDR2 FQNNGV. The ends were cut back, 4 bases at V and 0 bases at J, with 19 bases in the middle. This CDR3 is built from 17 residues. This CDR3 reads CASSYSGGRLSSYEQYF. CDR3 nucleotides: TGTGCCAGCAGCTACTCAGGGGGGCGGCTAAGCTCCTACGAGCAGTACTTC.

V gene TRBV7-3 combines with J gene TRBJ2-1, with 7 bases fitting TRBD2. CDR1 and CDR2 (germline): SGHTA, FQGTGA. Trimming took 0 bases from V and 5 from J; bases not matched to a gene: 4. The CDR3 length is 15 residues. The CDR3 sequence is CASSLTGLRDNEQFF. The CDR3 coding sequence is TGTGCCAGCAGCTTAACGGGACTACGTGACAATGAGCAGTTCTTC.

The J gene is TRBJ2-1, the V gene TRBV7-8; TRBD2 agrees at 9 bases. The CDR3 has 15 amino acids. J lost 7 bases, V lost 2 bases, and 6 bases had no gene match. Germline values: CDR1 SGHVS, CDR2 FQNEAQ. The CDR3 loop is CASSLMGLAENEQFF. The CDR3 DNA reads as TGTGCCAGCAGCTTAATGGGACTAGCAGAAAATGAGCAGTTCTTC.

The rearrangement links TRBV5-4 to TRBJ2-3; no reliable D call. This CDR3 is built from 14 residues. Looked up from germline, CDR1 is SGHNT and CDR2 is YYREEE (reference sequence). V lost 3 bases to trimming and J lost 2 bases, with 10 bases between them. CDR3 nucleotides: TGTGCCAGCAGCTCCCGATTTGACACAGATACGCAGTATTTT. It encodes CASSSRFDTDTQYF.